One and the same sample provided the 20 T cell receptor beta chains below, sequenced in a study of cytomegalovirus exposure and HLA in healthy donors. The study ran its PCR with 60 Vbeta and 13 Jbeta primers. Assay used: immunoSEQ multiplex PCR; TCRdb lists only in-frame clones, some missing. Of 100,000 to 150,000 clones listed, around 66% were seen once; the top ten hold less than 9%. The sequencing sample was made of PBMCs. These receptors were collected from a woman aged 40 to 55 in good health and CMV-seropositive.

In its sample, this clone was seen a few times. V is TRBV10-3 and J is TRBJ2-7, with 10 bases aligning to TRBD1. The V and J ends lost 6 bases and 2 bases, in that order; junction bases with no gene match: 10. This CDR3 contains 16 residues. CDR1 and CDR2 (germline): ENHRY, SYGVKD. The CDR3 protein is CAISLGGQGTTYEQYF. The CDR3 coding sequence is TGTGCCATCAGCCTTGGGGGACAGGGGACCACCTACGAGCAGTACTTC.

This rearrangement joins TRBV14 to TRBJ2-4; perhaps TRBD2 as D (6 bases). V was clipped by 4 bases and J by 1 base, with 14 bases between them. CDR1 and CDR2 (germline): SGHDN, FVKESK. The CDR3 is 16 residues long. The CDR3 DNA follows: TGTGCCAGCAGCCTCGGCGGGGTTCTGGCCAAAAACATTCAGTACTTC. Translating gives CASSLGGVLAKNIQYF.

This clone was detected a few times. The chain couples TRBV6-6 to TRBJ2-7, with D perhaps matching TRBD1 (6 bases). Per the germline V gene, CDR1 is MNHNY and CDR2 is SVGAGI (reference sequence). CDR3 size: 13 residues. V lost 1 base and J lost 7, with 11 bases in between. CDR3 region: CASSYFTGLEQYF. CDR3 nucleotides: TGTGCCAGCAGTTACTTCACAGGGCTGGAGCAGTACTTC.

This clone was counted a few times. The chain is built from TRBV14 and TRBJ1-1; weak D call: TRBD1 (5 bases). The V end lost 0 bases, the J end lost 6 bases, and 8 bases lay between the germline ends. CDR3 length equals 13 residues. Germline CDR1 reads SGHDN; CDR2 reads FVKESK. CDR3 region: CASSQETVSEAFF. The CDR3, as DNA: TGTGCCAGCAGCCAAGAGACAGTTTCTGAAGCTTTCTTT.

This sequence joins TRBV6-5 and TRBJ2-2; no reliable D call. Germline assignment: CDR1 MNHEY and CDR2 SVGAGI. V shed 0 bases and J shed 8 bases, with 16 bases lying between them. The length of the CDR3 is 16 residues. CDR3 bases: TGTGCCAGCAGTTACTCTGGCGGCCTCGCCCCTGGGGAGCTGTTTTTT. This translates into CASSYSGGLAPGELFF.

V and J are TRBV6-1 and TRBJ1-2; no reliable D call. The CDR3 loop spans 13 amino acids. The V end lost 2 bases, the J end lost 7 bases, and 11 bases lay between the germline ends. Per germline, CDR1 MNHNS and CDR2 SASEGT. The CDR3 is CASSEQVAAGYTF. The CDR3 coding sequence is TGTGCCAGCAGTGAACAGGTGGCAGCTGGCTACACCTTC.

This clone was seen a few times. The chain couples TRBV27 to TRBJ2-5, with D perhaps matching TRBD2 (5 bases). The J call is uncertain, as TRBJ2-7 better fits the DNA end. The CDR3 sequence is 13 residues long. Germline CDR1 MNHEY, CDR2 SMNVEV (reference sequence). CDR3 region: CASSLYRGGEQYF. CDR3 sequence (DNA): TGTGCCAGCAGTTTGTACCGGGGTGGCGAGCAGTACTTC.

The gene calls are TRBV15 and TRBJ1-4; the match to TRBD1 covers 9 bases. Germline values: CDR1 LNHNV, CDR2 YYDKDF (reference sequence). The CDR3 covers 14 residues. Trimming at V came to 3 bases and at J to 8 bases, leaving 4 bases not matched to a gene. The chain's CDR3 is CATSRGQGEEKLFF. CDR3 DNA: TGTGCCACCAGCAGGGGACAGGGCGAGGAAAAACTGTTTTTT.

The CDR3 sequence: CASSLYGTGVSSYNEQFF. In DNA form, the CDR3 reads TGTGCCAGCAGTTTATACGGGACAGGGGTTTCCTCCTACAATGAGCAGTTCTTC. The chain links TRBV27 to TRBJ2-1, with 10 bases identical to TRBD1. This CDR3 contains 18 residues. In germline, CDR1 is MNHEY, CDR2 SMNVEV (reference sequence). V shed 1 base, J shed 0 bases, and the junction held 6 bases outside the gene matches.

Written as DNA, the CDR3 is TGTGCCAGCACTAGGGACACCTTGGGGGATCAGCCCCAGCATTTT. Its translation: CASTRDTLGDQPQHF. This chain joins TRBV6-6 and TRBJ1-5; possibly TRBD1 for D (6 bases). The CDR3 length is 15 residues. CDR1 is MNHNY and CDR2 is SVGAGI in the germline V gene (reference sequence). The V end was cut by 7 bases, the J end by 5 bases, with 18 bases between.

The rearrangement joins TRBV28 to TRBJ1-5, with D unclear. Per germline, CDR1 MDHEN and CDR2 SYDVKM. Trimming stripped 6 bases from V and 6 bases from J, with 15 bases between. The CDR3 loop spans 14 amino acids. CDR3 nucleotide sequence: TGTGCCAGCAGCCTCCCGTCAGCGGCTCAGCCCCAGCATTTT. Amino acid sequence: CASSLPSAAQPQHF.

V gene TRBV7-8 combines with J gene TRBJ1-2; a possible D gene is TRBD1 (6 bases). The CDR3 consists of 13 residues. Germline lookup yields CDR1 SGHVS and CDR2 FQNEAQ. The V end was cut by 2 bases, the J end by 8 bases, with 12 bases between. The chain's CDR3 is CASSLLSGAGYTF. In DNA, the CDR3 is TGTGCCAGCAGCTTACTTTCAGGGGCCGGCTACACCTTC.

This clone was found a few times. V gene TRBV7-6 combines with J gene TRBJ2-7, with a tentative D call TRBD1 (6 bases). Trimming cost V 5 bases and J 3 bases, with 14 bases left between them. The CDR3 spans 14 residues. Germline V gene data show CDR1 as SGHVS and CDR2 as FNYEAQ. The DNA for the CDR3 is TGTGCCAGCAGCCCCCGATCGGACAGCTACGAGCAGTACTTC. This codes for CASSPRSDSYEQYF. The whole variable domain, filled in from reference TRBV7-6 and TRBJ2-7, reads GAGVSQSPRYKVTKRGQDVALRCDPISGHVSLYWYRQALGQGPEFLTYFNYEAQQDKSGLPNDRFSAERPEGSISTLTIQRTEQRDSAMYRCASSPRSDSYEQYFGPGTRLTVT.

The chain uses TRBV7-2 and TRBJ1-4; no reliable D call. Trimming pared 1 base from V and 8 bases from J, leaving 14 bases between. This CDR3 comprises 15 residues. CDR1 and CDR2 from the germline V gene are SGHTA and FQGNSA. DNA for the CDR3: TGTGCCAGCAGCTTAGATTATAGAGCGGTAGAAAAACTGTTTTTT. It translates to CASSLDYRAVEKLFF.

The chain uses TRBV9 and TRBJ2-1, with 9 bases fitting TRBD1. The J segment lost 6 bases and the V segment lost 4 bases, leaving 11 bases of the junction unmatched. Germline CDR1 and CDR2: SGDLS and YYNGEE. This CDR3 region has 16 residues. The CDR3: CASSPSPGQGSNEQFF. The CDR3 DNA follows: TGTGCCAGCAGCCCAAGCCCGGGACAGGGTAGCAATGAGCAGTTCTTC.

In its sample, this clone was seen a few times. The gene calls are TRBV6-4 and TRBJ2-1; 8 bases agree with TRBD2. Germline V gene lookup returns CDR1 MRHNA and CDR2 SNTAGT. CDR3 length: 16 amino acids. Trimming at V came to 7 bases and at J to 3 bases, leaving 11 bases not matched to a gene. The CDR3 nucleotides are TGTGCCAGCACCGGTCCGGGACTAGTAGTCTACAATGAGCAGTTCTTC. This gives the protein CASTGPGLVVYNEQFF.

CDR3 bases: TGTGCCAGCAGCTTATCAGAGGGAGGGCAAGAGACCCAGTACTTC. It translates to CASSLSEGGQETQYF. The V and J genes are TRBV11-2 and TRBJ2-5, with TRBD2 matching 7 bases. Germline lookup yields CDR1 SGHAT and CDR2 FQNNGV. V trimming: 2 bases; J trimming: 2 bases; junction bases outside the gene matches: 5. CDR3 size: 15 residues.

The V gene is TRBV2, the J gene TRBJ2-5; the D gene is possibly TRBD2 (6 bases). V lost 5 bases to trimming and J lost 1 base, with 8 bases between them. From germline, CDR1 is SNHLY and CDR2 FYNNEI. The CDR3 length is 13 residues. CDR3 in DNA: TGTGCCAGCAGTAGGAGGGGCCAAGAGACCCAGTACTTC. This encodes CASSRRGQETQYF.

The V and J genes are TRBV28 and TRBJ2-5; TRBD1 matches at 8 bases. Per the germline V gene, CDR1 is MDHEN and CDR2 is SYDVKM. This CDR3 has 13 residues. Losses at the gene ends were 5 bases for V and 5 bases for J; bases not matched to a gene: 4. CDR3 DNA: TGTGCCAGCAGTCCAGGGGGCTGGGAGACCCAGTACTTC. Translation: CASSPGGWETQYF.

The rearrangement uses TRBV7-2 and TRBJ2-1, with 10 nucleotides matching TRBD2. With V trimmed by 7 bases and J by 7 bases, 22 bases remained unmatched. Germline assignment: CDR1 SGHTA and CDR2 FQGNSA. CDR3 length equals 19 residues. The CDR3 protein is CASTWGSSGSGGIGNEQFF. DNA of the CDR3: TGTGCCAGCACCTGGGGGTCTAGCGGGAGCGGGGGAATAGGGAATGAGCAGTTCTTC.